Below, one T cell receptor beta chain is given with its context. The target antigen is unknown. TCRdb redid the calling of the RT-PCR reads with MiXCR, one entry per CDR3 protein. Of more than 200,000 distinct CDR3 sequences listed, 9% to 15% are singletons. This record comes from a study of response to subunit inactivated influenza vaccine. Whole-study results and caveats: Authors proposed each seasonal influenza vaccination draws in few new T cells.

Germline loops: CDR1 LNHNV, CDR2 YYDKDF (reference sequence). This CDR3 region has 15 residues. V lost 4 bases to trimming and J lost 9 bases; unmatched junction nucleotides: 11. The TCR comes from a man in his fifties or sixties who received an inactivated influenza vaccine. This sequence joins TRBV15 and TRBJ2-1, with TRBD2 matching 8 bases. The sample here was non-naive T cells sorted from PBMCs, taken 14 to 15 days before vaccination. The CDR3 DNA is TGTGCCACCAGCATCTCCGGGACTAGTGATGGTGAGCAGTTCTTC. Its translation: CATSISGTSDGEQFF.